This T cell receptor beta chain comes out of a study of lung T cells in sarcoidosis with Löfgren's syndrome. Study-level points and caveats: Löfgren's syndrome patients reportedly showed greatest TRAV12-1 and TRBV2 expansion versus controls.

MiXCR, applied by TCRdb to the reads, yields one record per CDR3 protein. The repertoire consists of some 19,000 distinct CDR3 sequences, with roughly 23% occurring once and the leading ten covering 0.7% to 0.9%. This clonotype rates as medium-sized. Antigen specificity is unknown. CDR3 length: 12 amino acids. Germline-derived CDR1 and CDR2 are MNHNS and SASEGT. V gave up 7 bases and J gave up 4 bases, with 10 bases separating them. V usage is TRBV6-1 and J usage is TRBJ2-5; D is ambiguous. The sample taken for sequencing was CD4+ T cells from bronchoalveolar lavage. The sequence was collected from a human donor with sarcoidosis (Löfgren's syndrome or another form), or a control subject (not recorded which). DNA for the CDR3: TGTGCCAGCATGTCCACCCCAGAGACCCAGTACTTC. Its protein is CASMSTPETQYF.